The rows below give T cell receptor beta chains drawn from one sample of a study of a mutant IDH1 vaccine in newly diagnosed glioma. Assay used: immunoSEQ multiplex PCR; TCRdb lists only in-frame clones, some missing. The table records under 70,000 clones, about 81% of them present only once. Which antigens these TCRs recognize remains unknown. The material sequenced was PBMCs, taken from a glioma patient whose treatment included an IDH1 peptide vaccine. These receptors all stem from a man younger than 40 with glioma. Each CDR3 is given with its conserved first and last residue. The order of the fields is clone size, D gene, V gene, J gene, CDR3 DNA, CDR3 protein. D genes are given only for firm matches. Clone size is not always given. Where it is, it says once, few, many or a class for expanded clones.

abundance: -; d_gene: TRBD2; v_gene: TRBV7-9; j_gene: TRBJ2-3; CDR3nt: TGTGCCAGCACCCCCCATACTAGCGGGGGTTGGGCAGATACGCAGTATTTT; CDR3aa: CASTPHTSGGWADTQYF
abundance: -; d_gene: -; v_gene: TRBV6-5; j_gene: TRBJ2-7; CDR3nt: TGTGCCAGCAGTTACAGGGGGACAACTGAGTACGAGCAGTACTTC; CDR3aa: CASSYRGTTEYEQYF
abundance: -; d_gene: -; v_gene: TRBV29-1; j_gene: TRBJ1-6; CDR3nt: TGCAGCGTTACAGACTCCTATAATTCACCCCTCCACTTT; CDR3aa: CSVTDSYNSPLHF
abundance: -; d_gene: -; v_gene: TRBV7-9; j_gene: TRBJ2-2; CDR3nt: TGTGCCAGCAGCTTATCTAGGCAACAAAGAAGGACCGGGGAGCTGTTTTTT; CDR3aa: CASSLSRQQRRTGELFF
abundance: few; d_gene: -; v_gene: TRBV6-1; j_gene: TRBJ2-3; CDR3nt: TGTGCCAGCAGTGATTTAGACCGGCCCACAGATACGCAGTATTTT; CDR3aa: CASSDLDRPTDTQYF
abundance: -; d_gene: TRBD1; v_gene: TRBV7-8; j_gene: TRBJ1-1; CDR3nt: TGTGCCAGCAGCCGTTCGGACAGGGGGAACACTGAAGCTTTCTTT; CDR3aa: CASSRSDRGNTEAFF
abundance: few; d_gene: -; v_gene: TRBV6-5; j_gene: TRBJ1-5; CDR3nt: TGTGCCAGCAGTGTTTCCGGATACAGTGATCAGCCCCAGCATTTT; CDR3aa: CASSVSGYSDQPQHF
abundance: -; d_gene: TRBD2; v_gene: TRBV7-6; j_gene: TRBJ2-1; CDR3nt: TGTGCCAGCAGCTTAGCTGCGGGGGGGGCGAGGGAGCAGTTCTTC; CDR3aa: CASSLAAGGAREQFF
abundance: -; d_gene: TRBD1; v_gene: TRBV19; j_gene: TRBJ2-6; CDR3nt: TGTGCCAGTAGTGAGACAGGGGGCTCTGGGGCCAACGTCCTGACTTTC; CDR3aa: CASSETGGSGANVLTF
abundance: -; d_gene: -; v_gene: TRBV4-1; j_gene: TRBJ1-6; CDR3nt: TGCGCCAGCAACCAAGATCAGGGAAGCTCCTATAATTCACCCCTCCACTTT; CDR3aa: CASNQDQGSSYNSPLHF
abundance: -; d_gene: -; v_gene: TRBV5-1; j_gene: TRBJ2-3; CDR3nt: TGCGCCAGCAGCTTGGATCCGAGAATCCGTACAGATACGCAGTATTTT; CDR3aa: CASSLDPRIRTDTQYF
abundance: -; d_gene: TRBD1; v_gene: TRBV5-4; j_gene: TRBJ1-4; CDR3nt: TGTGCCAGCAGCTTTCGGACAGGAGCAAATGAAAAACTGTTTTTT; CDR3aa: CASSFRTGANEKLFF